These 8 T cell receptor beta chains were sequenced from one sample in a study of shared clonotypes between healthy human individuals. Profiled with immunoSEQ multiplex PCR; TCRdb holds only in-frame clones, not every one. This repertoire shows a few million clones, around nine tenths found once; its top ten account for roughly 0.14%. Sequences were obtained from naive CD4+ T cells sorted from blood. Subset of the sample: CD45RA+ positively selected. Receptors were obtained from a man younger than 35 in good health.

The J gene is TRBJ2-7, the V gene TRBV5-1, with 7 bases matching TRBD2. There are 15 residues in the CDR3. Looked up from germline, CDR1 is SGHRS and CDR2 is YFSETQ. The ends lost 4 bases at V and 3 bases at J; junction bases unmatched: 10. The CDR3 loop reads CASSPFSGGFYEQYF. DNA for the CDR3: TGCGCCAGCAGCCCGTTCTCCGGGGGGTTCTACGAGCAGTACTTC.

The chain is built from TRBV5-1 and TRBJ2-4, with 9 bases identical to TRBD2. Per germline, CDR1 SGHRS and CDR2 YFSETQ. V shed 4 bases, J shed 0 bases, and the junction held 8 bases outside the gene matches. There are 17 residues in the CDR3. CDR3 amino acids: CASSRGSGGLAKNIQYF. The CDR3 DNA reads TGCGCCAGCAGCCGGGGTAGCGGGGGCCTAGCCAAAAACATTCAGTACTTC.

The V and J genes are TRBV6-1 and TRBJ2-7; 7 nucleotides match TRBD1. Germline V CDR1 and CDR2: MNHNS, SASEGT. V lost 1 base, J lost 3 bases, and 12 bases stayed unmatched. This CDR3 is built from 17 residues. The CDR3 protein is CASSEGGPGDRLYEQYF. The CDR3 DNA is TGTGCCAGCAGTGAAGGGGGCCCCGGGGACAGACTCTACGAGCAGTACTTC.

CDR3 sequence reads: CACAEGSNQPQHF. The DNA of the CDR3 is TGTGCCTGCGCGGAGGGTAGCAATCAGCCCCAGCATTTT. The chain carries TRBV6-6 and TRBJ1-5; D remains ambiguous. Trimming cost V 11 bases and J 0 bases, with 11 bases left between them. The CDR3 has 13 residues. Per germline, CDR1 MNHNY and CDR2 SVGAGI (reference sequence).

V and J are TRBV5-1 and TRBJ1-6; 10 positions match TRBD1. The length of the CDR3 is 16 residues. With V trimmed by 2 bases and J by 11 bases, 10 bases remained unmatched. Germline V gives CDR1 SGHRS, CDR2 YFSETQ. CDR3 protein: CASSFTGQGSGTPLHF. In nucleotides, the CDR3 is TGCGCCAGCAGCTTTACGGGACAGGGGTCGGGGACACCCCTCCACTTT. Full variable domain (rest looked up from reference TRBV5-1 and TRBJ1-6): KAGVTQTPRYLIKTRGQQVTLSCSPISGHRSVSWYQQTPGQGLQFLFEYFSETQRNKGNFPGRFSGRQFSNSRSEMNVSTLELGDSALYLCASSFTGQGSGTPLHFGNGTRLTVT.

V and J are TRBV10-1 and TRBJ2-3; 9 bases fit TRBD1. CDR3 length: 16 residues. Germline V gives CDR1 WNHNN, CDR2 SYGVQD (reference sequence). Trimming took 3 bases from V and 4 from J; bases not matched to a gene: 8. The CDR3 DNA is TGCGCCAGCAGTGACCCGGGACAGGGCGGCCCAGATACGCAGTATTTT. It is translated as CASSDPGQGGPDTQYF.

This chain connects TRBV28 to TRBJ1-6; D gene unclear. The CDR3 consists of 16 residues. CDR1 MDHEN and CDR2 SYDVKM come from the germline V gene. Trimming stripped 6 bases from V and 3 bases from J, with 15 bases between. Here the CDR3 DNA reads TGTGCCAGCAGCCCAATTTTCGGTAGCTATAATTCACCCCTCCACTTT. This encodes CASSPIFGSYNSPLHF.

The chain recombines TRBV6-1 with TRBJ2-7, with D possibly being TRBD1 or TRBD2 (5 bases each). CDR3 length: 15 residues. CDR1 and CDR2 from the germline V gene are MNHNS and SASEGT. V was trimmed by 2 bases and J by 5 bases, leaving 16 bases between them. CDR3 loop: CASSEIGTRLDEQYF. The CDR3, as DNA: TGTGCCAGCAGTGAAATTGGGACGCGGTTGGACGAGCAGTACTTC.